The 31 T cell receptor beta chains in this list originate from one sample, sequenced in a study of T cell responses to AZD1222 COVID-19 vaccine. Produced via immunoSEQ multiplex PCR; TCRdb's table is partial and in-frame only. The data hold roughly 100,000 clones, with about 90% observed a single time. Sequencing used peripheral blood, obtained on day 0 of AZD1222 vaccination. All receptors derive from an adult in good health.

The V and J genes are TRBV4-1 and TRBJ2-7; maybe TRBD1 (6 bases). CDR1 and CDR2 (germline): MGHRA, YSYEKL. V was clipped by 0 bases and J by 2 bases, with 14 bases between them. The CDR3 loop spans 16 amino acids. CDR3 loop: CASSQDARQAAYEQYF. As DNA, the CDR3 is TGCGCCAGCAGCCAAGATGCCCGACAGGCTGCCTACGAGCAGTACTTC.

J is TRBJ1-2 and V is TRBV6-5; D is possibly TRBD1 (6 bases). Trimming pared 5 bases from V and 13 bases from J, leaving 17 bases between. The V gene's germline CDR1 is MNHEY and CDR2 SVGAGI. The CDR3 sequence is 12 residues long. CDR3 sequence: CASSLRGQGGTF. The DNA of the CDR3 is TGTGCCAGCAGTCTCCGCGGACAAGGGGGCACCTTC.

The sample holds a few counts of this clone. V is TRBV6-4 and J is TRBJ1-2, with D possibly matching TRBD1 (5 bases). This CDR3 contains 13 residues. Trimming shortened V by 0 bases and J by 4 bases, and 6 bases separated the two germline ends. Germline CDR1 is MRHNA and CDR2 is SNTAGT. The CDR3, as DNA: TGTGCCAGCAGTGACTCCGGGACCTATGGCTACACCTTC. As protein: CASSDSGTYGYTF.

J is TRBJ2-5 and V is TRBV3-1 (or the pseudogene TRBV3-2); no definite D call. The CDR3 contains 11 residues. The ends were cut back, 3 bases at V and 1 base at J, with 0 bases in the middle. Germline assignment: CDR1 LGHDT and CDR2 YNNKEL (reference sequence). The CDR3 region has the DNA TGTGCCAGCAGCCACCAAGAGACCCAGTACTTC. Protein: CASSHQETQYF.

This chain connects TRBV6-4 to TRBJ1-3; D uncertain. The CDR3 length is 15 residues. The V and J ends lost 0 bases and 0 bases respectively, with 6 bases between them. CDR1 is MRHNA, CDR2 SNTAGT, per germline. The CDR3 DNA sequence: TGTGCCAGCAGTGACTCTTTTGGCTCTGGAAACACCATATATTTT. It is translated as CASSDSFGSGNTIYF.

The V call is TRBV6-2 or TRBV6-3, the J call TRBJ1-4; 7 bases map to TRBD1. CDR3 length equals 15 residues. CDR1 and CDR2 (germline): MNHEY, SVGEGT. V trimming: 4 bases; J trimming: 8 bases; junction bases outside the gene matches: 10. This chain's CDR3 is CASSSPDREGEKLFF. CDR3 sequence (DNA): TGTGCCAGCAGTTCCCCTGACAGGGAGGGGGAAAAACTGTTTTTT.

The chain joins TRBV12-3 or TRBV12-4 to TRBJ1-2, with a possible D match to TRBD1 (5 bases). Trimming left V 3 bases short and J 7 bases short, with 12 bases between. This CDR3 spans 13 amino acids. The CDR3 nucleotides read TGTGCCAGCAGTTTTTCGGGGGGGAGTGGCTACACCTTC. Amino acid sequence: CASSFSGGSGYTF.

DNA of the CDR3: TGTGCCTGGAGTGTAAATCAGGCTCAAGCTTTCTTT. This translates into CAWSVNQAQAFF. V and J are TRBV30 and TRBJ1-1, with D hard to call. The length of the CDR3 is 12 residues. Germline V lookup: CDR1 GTSNPN, CDR2 SVGIG (reference sequence). Trimming removed 0 bases from V and 9 bases from J, with 11 bases in between.

V and J are TRBV7-3 and TRBJ1-5, with D maybe TRBD1 (5 bases). CDR3 length: 14 amino acids. The germline V gene has CDR1 SGHTA and CDR2 FQGTGA. V gave up 2 bases and J gave up 5 bases, with 10 bases separating them. The CDR3 sequence: CASSLPDNDQPQHF. As DNA, the CDR3 is TGTGCCAGCAGCTTACCGGACAATGATCAGCCCCAGCATTTT.

The J gene is TRBJ2-5, the V gene TRBV7-9; D possibly corresponds to TRBD1 (5 bases). Germline lookup yields CDR1 SEHNR and CDR2 FQNEAQ (reference sequence). V lost 2 bases and J 2 bases, leaving 9 bases between the germline ends. CDR3 length: 14 residues. CDR3 region: CASSLSAGQETQYF. The CDR3 coding sequence is TGTGCCAGCAGCTTATCGGCAGGGCAAGAGACCCAGTACTTC.

This rearrangement joins TRBV6-5 to TRBJ1-2, with 7 bases lining up with TRBD1. The CDR3 consists of 16 residues. V lost 0 bases and J lost 1; bases outside the gene matches: 5. Germline CDR1 and CDR2: MNHEY and SVGAGI. The CDR3 DNA reads as TGTGCCAGCAGTTACTCGAGAGGGGGCCTTAACTATGGCTACACCTTC. Amino acids: CASSYSRGGLNYGYTF.

The chain joins TRBV6-6 to TRBJ2-7; 7 nucleotides align to TRBD1. CDR1 and CDR2 from the germline V gene are MNHNY and SVGAGI (reference sequence). The ends lost 6 bases at V and 2 bases at J; junction bases unmatched: 1. This CDR3 has 12 residues. CDR3 nucleotide sequence: TGTGCCAGCAGCGGACAGGCCTACGAGCAGTACTTC. Encoded protein: CASSGQAYEQYF.

CDR3 sequence: CASKPTGTVGGVEEKLFF. The CDR3 bases are TGTGCCAGTAAACCGACAGGGACAGTAGGTGGCGTGGAGGAAAAACTGTTTTTT. The chain links TRBV19 to TRBJ1-4; 7 positions match TRBD1. This CDR3 spans 18 amino acids. V shed 7 bases, J shed 8 bases, and the junction held 22 bases outside the gene matches. Germline CDR1 is LNHDA and CDR2 is SQIVND (reference sequence).

The chain combines TRBV15 with TRBJ2-4, with 7 nucleotides matching TRBD1. The CDR3 is made up of 16 amino acids. V shed 1 base and J 4 bases; nucleotides not matched to a gene: 7. Germline CDR1 reads LNHNV; CDR2 reads YYDKDF (reference sequence). The CDR3 reads CATSRGDSRAKNIQYF. CDR3 DNA: TGTGCCACCAGCAGAGGGGACAGTCGGGCAAAAAACATTCAGTACTTC.

The chain joins TRBV10-3 to TRBJ2-1; D gene ambiguous. Germline V gene sequence: CDR1 ENHRY, CDR2 SYGVKD. Trimming took off 2 bases at V and 9 bases at J, with 5 bases between the two ends. The CDR3 totals 11 residues. In nucleotides, the CDR3 is TGTGCCATCAGTGAGATGACTGAGCAGTTCTTC. It translates to CAISEMTEQFF.

The sample holds one count of this clone. The J gene is TRBJ2-3, the V gene TRBV18; the D is unclear. With 3 bases removed from V and 4 bases from J, the gap between germline ends came to 8 bases. Looked up from germline, CDR1 is KGHSH and CDR2 is LQKENI. CDR3 length: 13 amino acids. CDR3 residues: CASSPSRADTQYF. The CDR3 DNA sequence: TGTGCCAGCTCACCCTCCCGGGCAGATACGCAGTATTTT.

The chain recombines TRBV7-9 with TRBJ1-3; D is perhaps TRBD1 (6 bases). Looked up from germline, CDR1 is SEHNR and CDR2 is FQNEAQ (reference sequence). The CDR3 is made up of 15 amino acids. Trimming took 5 bases from V and 7 from J, leaving 18 bases between them. CDR3 amino acids: CASSKQGNWRNTIYF. The CDR3 nucleotides read TGTGCCAGCAGCAAACAGGGAAATTGGAGGAACACCATATATTTT.

CDR3 protein: CATSDPPWSNEQFF. In nucleotides, the CDR3 is TGTGCCACCAGTGACCCCCCGTGGAGCAATGAGCAGTTCTTC. This sequence joins TRBV24-1 and TRBJ2-1; D not resolved. The CDR3 is 14 amino acids. Per the germline V gene, CDR1 is KGHDR and CDR2 is SFDVKD. With 4 bases removed from V and 6 bases from J, the gap between germline ends came to 12 bases.

CDR3: CASSLRVNEQFF. The CDR3 nucleotides read TGTGCCAGCAGTTTACGAGTTAATGAGCAGTTCTTC. The chain joins TRBV12-3 or TRBV12-4 to TRBJ2-1; D is undetermined. Deletions cut 2 bases from V and 7 bases from J, with 6 bases between. This CDR3 spans 12 amino acids.

The rearrangement uses TRBV19 and TRBJ1-3, with no clear D. The CDR3 extends over 12 amino acids. Germline assignment: CDR1 LNHDA and CDR2 SQIVND (reference sequence). Trimming took off 9 bases at V and 0 bases at J, with 6 bases between the two ends. The CDR3 loop reads CASTDSGNTIYF. CDR3 DNA sequence: TGTGCCAGCACAGACTCTGGAAACACCATATATTTT.

This clone turned up a few times. The chain combines TRBV19 with TRBJ2-2; possible D gene TRBD1, 6 bases. This CDR3 contains 14 residues. V was cut by 0 bases and J by 7 bases, with 9 bases left in between. The germline V gene encodes CDR1 LNHDA and CDR2 SQIVND (reference sequence). The chain's CDR3 is CASSIEGAIGELFF. The CDR3 region has the DNA TGTGCCAGTAGTATAGAGGGGGCGATCGGGGAGCTGTTTTTT.

The rearrangement joins TRBV28 to TRBJ1-1; no clear D gene. Germline CDR1 MDHEN, CDR2 SYDVKM. The CDR3 has 12 amino acids. V was pared by 1 base and J by 5 bases, with 5 bases between. Here the CDR3 reads CASSLSRTEAFF. In DNA, the CDR3 is TGTGCCAGCAGTTTATCTAGGACTGAAGCTTTCTTT.

This clone came up many times. The rearrangement links TRBV11-3 to TRBJ1-1; TRBD1 aligns across 7 bases. V trimming: 0 bases; J trimming: 6 bases; junction bases outside the gene matches: 10. The CDR3 has 16 residues. Germline lookup yields CDR1 SGHNT and CDR2 YENEEA. The CDR3 DNA is TGTGCCAGCAGCTTAGATGGGAGAGGGGGCAGCTCTGAAGCTTTCTTT. It encodes CASSLDGRGGSSEAFF.

The chain joins TRBV19 to TRBJ2-7; tentatively, D is TRBD2 (6 bases). V lost 5 bases and J lost 2, with 16 bases in between. The germline V gene encodes CDR1 LNHDA and CDR2 SQIVND (reference sequence). The length of the CDR3 is 15 residues. The CDR3 sequence: CASSRSLGGPYEQYF. The CDR3 DNA follows: TGTGCCAGTAGTCGGAGCTTGGGGGGTCCCTACGAGCAGTACTTC. Full variable domain (outside the CDR3, taken from reference TRBV19 and TRBJ2-7): DGGITQSPKYLFRKEGQNVTLSCEQNLNHDAMYWYRQDPGQGLRLIYYSQIVNDFQKGDIAEGYSVSREKKESFPLTVTSAQKNPTAFYLCASSRSLGGPYEQYFGPGTRLTVT.

This clone was picked up a small number of times. V is TRBV5-5 and J is TRBJ2-5; 13 nucleotides align to TRBD2. The CDR3 sequence is 18 residues long. Germline assignment: CDR1 SGHKS and CDR2 YYEKEE (reference sequence). Trimming at V came to 2 bases and at J to 1 base, leaving 8 bases not matched to a gene. CDR3 protein: CASSFQPTSGRAQETQYF. The CDR3 coding sequence is TGTGCCAGCAGCTTCCAACCTACTAGCGGGAGGGCCCAAGAGACCCAGTACTTC.

The CDR3 DNA is TGTGCCAGCAGTTTAGGCGATACCCCAGAGACCCAGTACTTC. Protein product: CASSLGDTPETQYF. J is TRBJ2-5 and V is TRBV28; D not certain. Germline V lookup: CDR1 MDHEN, CDR2 SYDVKM. CDR3 length: 14 residues. Trimming stripped 2 bases from V and 4 bases from J, with 11 bases between.

The J gene is TRBJ1-2, the V gene TRBV15; D unresolved. Per the germline V gene, CDR1 is LNHNV and CDR2 is YYDKDF (reference sequence). Trimming shortened V by 1 base and J by 5 bases, and 11 bases separated the two germline ends. The CDR3 runs to 14 residues. CDR3 nucleotide sequence: TGTGCCACCAGCAGAGGCGAAGGGAGGTATGGCTACACCTTC. Translating gives CATSRGEGRYGYTF.

This clone was picked up a small number of times. This chain joins TRBV7-2 and TRBJ1-2; no definite D call. Trimming shortened V by 1 base and J by 4 bases, and 7 bases separated the two germline ends. CDR1 is SGHTA, CDR2 FQGNSA, per germline. The CDR3 is 13 residues long. The CDR3 is CASSLGTPYGYTF. As DNA, the CDR3 is TGTGCCAGCAGCTTAGGAACACCCTATGGCTACACCTTC.

The chain carries TRBV7-8 and TRBJ1-5; 8 positions agree with TRBD1. The CDR3 totals 15 residues. V shed 2 bases and J 7 bases; nucleotides not matched to a gene: 7. Germline CDR1 is SGHVS and CDR2 is FQNEAQ. The CDR3 protein is CASSLRQGIWQPQHF. CDR3 sequence (DNA): TGTGCCAGCAGCTTACGACAGGGGATTTGGCAGCCCCAGCATTTT. The variable domain in full, with the rest retrieved from reference TRBV7-8 and TRBJ1-5, is GAGVSQSPRYKVAKRGQDVALRCDPISGHVSLFWYQQALGQGPEFLTYFQNEAQLDKSGLPSDRFFAERPEGSVSTLKIQRTQQEDSAVYLCASSLRQGIWQPQHFGDGTRLSIL.

The V call is TRBV27, the J call TRBJ1-6, with no clear D. The CDR3 extends over 16 amino acids. Germline V gives CDR1 MNHEY, CDR2 SMNVEV (reference sequence). V gave up 5 bases and J gave up 5 bases, with 16 bases separating them. In DNA form, the CDR3 reads TGTGCCAGCAGTCCCACTAATAAGGGTCATAATTCACCCCTCCACTTT. This sequence encodes CASSPTNKGHNSPLHF.

V gene TRBV28 combines with J gene TRBJ2-5; TRBD1 matches at 7 bases. Germline CDR1 and CDR2: MDHEN and SYDVKM. The CDR3 totals 15 residues. J was trimmed by 1 base and V by 8 bases; bases with no gene match: 10. The CDR3 DNA reads TGTGCCAGCTCGAGACAGGGATACTTCCAAGAGACCCAGTACTTC. This sequence encodes CASSRQGYFQETQYF.